This T cell receptor beta chain was obtained from a study of T cells in Graves' hyperthyroidism and ophthalmopathy. Study-level findings and limits: Most thyroid clonotypes expanded above 0.001 appeared in blood too. Ophthalmopathy was told apart from stable hyperthyroidism by a 13 V-J model.

Amplified regions were TCR beta CDR3 sequences from RNA transcripts. HTBI primers were the set used in a first-round RT-PCR of the TCR CDR3. MiXCR, run by TCRdb on the multiplex PCR reads, gives a single entry per CDR3 protein. The table shows roughly 570,000 distinct CDR3 sequences, with about half occurring only once. Concerning this clonotype itself: Antigen unknown.

Pregnant or lactating patients were excluded, as were those with uncontrolled infection or other autoimmune disease. Between the trimmed V and J ends, which lost 11 bases and 5 bases, there was a span of 21 bases. Germline V CDR1 and CDR2: SGHTA, FQGTGA. The CDR3 consists of 14 residues. The specimen sequenced was peripheral blood or thyroid tissue (not recorded which). The chain carries TRBV7-3 and TRBJ1-1; no reliable D call. The source of this sequence is a woman aged 18-29 years with Graves' hyperthyroidism. The DNA for the CDR3 is TGTGCCGGCTCACCAGGACTGGGCAGGACTGAAGCTTTCTTT. Residues: CAGSPGLGRTEAFF.